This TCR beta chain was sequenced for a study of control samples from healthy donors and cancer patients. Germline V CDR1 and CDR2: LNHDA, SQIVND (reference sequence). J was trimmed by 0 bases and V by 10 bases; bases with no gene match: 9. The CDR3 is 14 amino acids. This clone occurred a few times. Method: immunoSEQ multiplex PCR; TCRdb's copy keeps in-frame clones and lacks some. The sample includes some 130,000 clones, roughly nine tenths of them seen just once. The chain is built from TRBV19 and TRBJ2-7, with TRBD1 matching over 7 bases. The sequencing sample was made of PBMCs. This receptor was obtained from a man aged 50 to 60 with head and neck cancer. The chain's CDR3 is CATRGTVSSYEQYF. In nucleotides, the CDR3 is TGTGCCACCAGGGGGACAGTTAGCTCCTACGAGCAGTACTTC.